These T cell receptor beta chains were read from a single sample in a study of CD8 T cells in ankylosing spondylitis. Via MiXCR, TCRdb re-called the 5' RACE reads, giving one row per CDR3 protein. Of approximately 350,000 distinct CDR3 sequences listed, under 15% are singletons. Sequenced material: blood, either unsorted or a sorted T cell fraction (not recorded which). The receptors were gathered from a male donor with ankylosing spondylitis or in good health (not recorded which). Each CDR3 is given with its conserved first and last residue. A D gene is named only where the DNA matches it firmly. Rows may omit the clone size; those that give it use once, few, many or a size class.

- | - | TRBJ2-2 | TRBV6-2/TRBV6-3 | TGTGCCAGCAGTTACAACGGGGTAGTAAACACCGGGGAGCTGTTTTTT | CASSYNGVVNTGELFF
TRBD2 | - | TRBJ2-1 | TRBV5-1 | TGCGCCAGCAGCAGCACTAGCGGGGGGATCGATGAGCAGTTCTTC | CASSSTSGGIDEQFF
- | few | TRBJ1-1 | TRBV2 | TGTGCCAGCAGTGACGGCCGGGGCGTGAAAAACACTGAAGCTTTCTTT | CASSDGRGVKNTEAFF
- | - | TRBJ2-3 | TRBV6-1 | TGTGCCAGCAGTGCGCGGATTGAAAGTACGCAGTATTTT | CASSARIESTQYF
TRBD1 | many | TRBJ2-3 | TRBV29-1 | TGCAGCGTCCCTCCCGCGGGACAGGGGGTCGCAGATACGCAGTATTTT | CSVPPAGQGVADTQYF
TRBD2 | - | TRBJ2-1 | TRBV2 | TGTGCCAGCAAGACTAGCGGGGGGGATAATGAGCAGTTCTTC | CASKTSGGDNEQFF
TRBD1 | - | TRBJ1-2 | TRBV5-1 | TGCGCCAGCAGCTTGGATTCAGCAGGGGGCTATGGCTACACCTTC | CASSLDSAGGYGYTF
TRBD1 | few | TRBJ2-3 | TRBV7-9 | TGTGCCACCTCGGGACAGGGGCGCACAGATACGCAGTATTTT | CATSGQGRTDTQYF
TRBD2 | few | TRBJ2-3 | TRBV24-1 | TGTGCCACCAGTGTCCGTACTAGCGGGGGCACAGATACGCAGTATTTT | CATSVRTSGGTDTQYF
- | few | TRBJ1-2 | TRBV4-1 | TGCGCCAGCAGCCAAGATCAGGGGACCAACTATGGCTACACCTTC | CASSQDQGTNYGYTF
TRBD2 | - | TRBJ2-3 | TRBV7-2 | TGTGCCAGCAGGGCGACTAGCCCTACAGATACGCAGTATTTT | CASRATSPTDTQYF
- | - | TRBJ1-1 | TRBV6-1 | TGTGCCAGCAGTGCGATGGGGGGGAGAACTGAAGCTTTCTTT | CASSAMGGRTEAFF
- | - | TRBJ2-2 | TRBV6-1 | TGTGCCAGCAACAGGGCCACCGGGGAGCTGTTTTTT | CASNRATGELFF
TRBD1 | - | TRBJ2-1 | TRBV20-1 | TGCAGTGCTAGAGATCTGGGGACAGGCCCCCTCAATGAGCAGTTCTTC | CSARDLGTGPLNEQFF
TRBD1 | few | TRBJ2-1 | TRBV20-1 | TGCAGTGCTAGTCCCAGGGGGGACAGGGTGAGGGATGAGCAGTTCTTC | CSASPRGDRVRDEQFF
- | - | TRBJ1-6 | TRBV7-8 | TGTGCCAGCAGCTTGGCAGCCCACTCACCCCTCCACTTT | CASSLAAHSPLHF
TRBD1 | few | TRBJ1-4 | TRBV20-1 | TGCAGTGCTATAAAAATACAGGGGGCTAGTGAAAAACTGTTTTTT | CSAIKIQGASEKLFF
TRBD1 | many | TRBJ1-5 | TRBV12-3/TRBV12-4 | TGTGCCAGCAGTTTGGACAGGGGAGATCAGCCCCAGCATTTT | CASSLDRGDQPQHF
- | - | TRBJ2-1 | TRBV3-1 | TGTGCCAGCAGCCAAGGAAGGGCGAGCTCCTACAATGAGCAGTTCTTC | CASSQGRASSYNEQFF
TRBD2 | - | TRBJ2-3 | TRBV12-3/TRBV12-4 | TGTGCCAGCAGTCCCGGGACTAGCGGGAGGGGAGTCACAGATACGCAGTATTTT | CASSPGTSGRGVTDTQYF
- | few | TRBJ2-5 | TRBV2 | TGTGCCAGCAGTGAAATGTACCAAGAGACCCAGTACTTC | CASSEMYQETQYF
- | - | TRBJ2-1 | TRBV4-2 | TGTGCCAGCAGCCAAGACCCGGGAAGGGACAATGAGCAGTTCTTC | CASSQDPGRDNEQFF
TRBD1 | few | TRBJ1-2 | TRBV12-3/TRBV12-4 | TGTGCCAGCAGTTTACGGACAGGGGGGCCCAACTATGGCTACACCTTC | CASSLRTGGPNYGYTF